This T cell receptor beta chain emerged from a study of blood T cell repertoires in COVID-19. About the study: Whether acute or convalescent, the COVID-19 samples came from the United States, Italy and Spain.

Participants spanned ages roughly 18 to 90 years and resided in about 25 US areas. Allocation to cohorts depended on clinical history reported by the participants. Assay used: immunoSEQ multiplex PCR; TCRdb lists only in-frame clones, some missing. The sample lists approximately 250,000 clones, about 90% seen once, with over 4% in the top ten. The CDR3 runs to 14 residues. V shed 0 bases and J shed 5 bases, with 10 bases lying between them. Germline assignment: CDR1 SGHDN and CDR2 FVKESK. The chain uses TRBV14 and TRBJ1-2, with D perhaps matching TRBD1 (5 bases). Sequencing input: PBMCs or T cells enriched from blood (not recorded which). The sequence was obtained from a young woman with acute COVID-19. CDR3 in DNA: TGTGCCAGCAGCCAAGATGGGGCAGGGTATGGCTACACCTTC. It specifies CASSQDGAGYGYTF.